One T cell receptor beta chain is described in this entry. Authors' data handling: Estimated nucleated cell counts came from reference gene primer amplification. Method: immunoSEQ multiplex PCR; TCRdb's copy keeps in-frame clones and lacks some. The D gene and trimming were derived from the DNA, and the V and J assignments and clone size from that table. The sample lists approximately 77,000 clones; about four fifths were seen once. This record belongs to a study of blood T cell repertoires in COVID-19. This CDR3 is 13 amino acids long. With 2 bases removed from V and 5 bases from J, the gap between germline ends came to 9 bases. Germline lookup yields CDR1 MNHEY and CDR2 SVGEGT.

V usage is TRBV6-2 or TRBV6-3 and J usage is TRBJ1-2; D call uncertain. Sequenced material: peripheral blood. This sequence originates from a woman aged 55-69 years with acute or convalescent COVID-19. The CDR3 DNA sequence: TGTGCCAGCAGTTACGATGGCCAGTATGGCTACACCTTC. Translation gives CASSYDGQYGYTF.